Below are 21 T cell receptor beta chains sequenced from a single sample in a study of OX40 agonist ivuxolimab in advanced cancers. The protocol was immunoSEQ multiplex PCR, while the TCRdb copy is restricted to in-frame clones and leaves out a portion. The data contain some 77,000 clones, around nine tenths of them seen just once; the ten biggest clones take up around 6.5%. Sequenced here: CD4+ or CD8+ T cells sorted from blood, sampled in a trial of the OX40 agonist ivuxolimab. The receptors were sampled from an adult with an advanced solid tumor such as melanoma, head and neck, liver or kidney cancer.

The chain employs TRBV5-1 and TRBJ2-1; TRBD1 matches at 7 bases. V lost 4 bases, J lost 3 bases, and 10 bases stayed unmatched. The germline V gene encodes CDR1 SGHRS and CDR2 YFSETQ. The CDR3 has 16 amino acids. The CDR3 bases are TGCGCCAGCAGCCCGGAATTGGGACAGAACTACAATGAGCAGTTCTTC. Protein product: CASSPELGQNYNEQFF. The entire variable domain, with the rest obtained from reference TRBV5-1 and TRBJ2-1, is as follows: KAGVTQTPRYLIKTRGQQVTLSCSPISGHRSVSWYQQTPGQGLQFLFEYFSETQRNKGNFPGRFSGRQFSNSRSEMNVSTLELGDSALYLCASSPELGQNYNEQFFGPGTRLTVL.

This chain connects TRBV6-6 to TRBJ1-5, with TRBD1 identical over 10 bases. The trim removed 7 bases at V and 2 bases at J, leaving 8 bases unmatched. The CDR3 length is 16 residues. Germline V gene lookup returns CDR1 MNHNY and CDR2 SVGAGI (reference sequence). DNA for the CDR3: TGTGCCAGCAAATCAGACAGGGGGCTTGGCAATCAGCCCCAGCATTTT. This translates into CASKSDRGLGNQPQHF.

This clone was counted once. The chain couples TRBV7-9 to TRBJ2-1, with 11 positions matching TRBD1. CDR1 and CDR2 (germline): SEHNR, FQNEAQ (reference sequence). The CDR3 covers 16 residues. V lost 0 bases, J lost 6 bases, and 4 bases stayed unmatched. CDR3 nucleotides: TGTGCCAGCAGCTTAGCGGGGACAGGGGGTTTCAATGAGCAGTTCTTC. Amino acid sequence: CASSLAGTGGFNEQFF.

With respect to this clone: This CDR3 is also generated by other DNA sequences in the sample. V gene TRBV30 combines with J gene TRBJ1-2, with 8 bases aligning to TRBD1. CDR3 length equals 15 residues. V shed 1 base and J 8 bases; nucleotides not matched to a gene: 12. Germline V gene sequence: CDR1 GTSNPN, CDR2 SVGIG (reference sequence). CDR3: CAWSALGRGPYGYTF. The CDR3 region has the DNA TGTGCCTGGAGTGCTTTGGGCAGGGGGCCGTACGGCTACACCTTC.

This clone has a single count. The rearrangement joins TRBV30 to TRBJ2-5; 11 bases are a match to TRBD2. V trimming: 2 bases; J trimming: 1 base; junction bases outside the gene matches: 3. CDR1 and CDR2 (germline): GTSNPN, SVGIG (reference sequence). The CDR3 contains 15 residues. The CDR3 region has the DNA TGTGCCTGGAGTTATAGCGGGGGGGCCCAAGAGACCCAGTACTTC. Amino acids: CAWSYSGGAQETQYF.

This clone showed up just a few times. The gene calls are TRBV11-2 and TRBJ1-3; a weak D match, TRBD1 (6 bases). Germline lookup yields CDR1 SGHAT and CDR2 FQNNGV. The CDR3 extends over 15 amino acids. The V and J ends lost 1 base and 4 bases respectively, with 11 bases between them. The CDR3 DNA is TGTGCCAGCAGCTTAGGGGGGGCGAGAGGAAACACCATATATTTT. This sequence encodes CASSLGGARGNTIYF.

This clone was counted a single time. The chain employs TRBV28 and TRBJ2-7; 8 bases fit TRBD2. V lost 5 bases to trimming and J lost 6 bases; unmatched junction nucleotides: 12. This CDR3 contains 15 residues. In germline, CDR1 is MDHEN, CDR2 SYDVKM. This CDR3 reads CASSPQMGLGIEQYF. Written as DNA, the CDR3 is TGTGCCAGCAGTCCTCAAATGGGACTAGGGATCGAGCAGTACTTC.

V gene TRBV13 combines with J gene TRBJ2-3; TRBD2 matches 9 bases. The CDR3 loop spans 16 amino acids. V dropped 8 bases and J dropped 0; count of bases not matched to a gene: 9. Germline assignment: CDR1 PRHDT and CDR2 FYEKMQ (reference sequence). CDR3 sequence: CASRGGRAESTDTQYF. The CDR3 nucleotides read TGTGCCAGCCGCGGCGGGAGGGCCGAAAGCACAGATACGCAGTATTTT. The whole variable domain, remainder taken from reference TRBV13 and TRBJ2-3, is AAGVIQSPRHLIKEKRETATLKCYPIPRHDTVYWYQQGPGQDPQFLISFYEKMQSDKGSIPDRFSAQQFSDYHSELNMSSLELGDSALYFCASRGGRAESTDTQYFGPGTRLTVL.

The chain carries TRBV11-2 and TRBJ2-5; D gene ambiguous. The V gene's germline CDR1 is SGHAT and CDR2 FQNNGV. The CDR3 has 12 amino acids. Trimming took off 3 bases at V and 5 bases at J, with 7 bases between the two ends. DNA of the CDR3: TGTGCCAGCAGCTTCCCCTCGGAGACCCAGTACTTC. Its translation: CASSFPSETQYF. Supplemented by reference TRBV11-2 and TRBJ2-5, the full variable domain reads EAGVAQSPRYKIIEKRQSVAFWCNPISGHATLYWYQQILGQGPKLLIQFQNNGVVDDSQLPKDRFSAERLKGVDSTLKIQPAKLEDSAVYLCASSFPSETQYFGPGTRLLVL.

J is TRBJ2-1 and V is TRBV28, with 8 bases lining up with TRBD2. The junction had 8 bases not matched to a gene; V was cut back by 8 bases and J by 2 bases. CDR1 MDHEN and CDR2 SYDVKM come from the germline V gene. This CDR3 is built from 15 residues. CDR3 coding DNA: TGTGCCAGCGGGACTTATAGCGGGACCTACAATGAGCAGTTCTTC. Protein product: CASGTYSGTYNEQFF.

The chain employs TRBV11-3 and TRBJ2-1; 10 bases map to TRBD2. Germline CDR1 is SGHNT and CDR2 is YENEEA. Trimming at V came to 4 bases and at J to 16 bases, leaving 13 bases not matched to a gene. This CDR3 spans 14 amino acids. CDR3 sequence: CASSSGSSGRPIFF. As DNA, the CDR3 is TGTGCCAGCAGCTCCGGAAGTAGCGGGAGGCCTATATTCTTC.

This clone was found a few times. The chain employs TRBV5-1 and TRBJ1-1; D is unresolved. V shed 6 bases and J shed 4 bases, with 19 bases lying between them. CDR1 is SGHRS and CDR2 is YFSETQ in the germline V gene. This CDR3 is 15 amino acids long. CDR3 sequence reads: CASTLEIGFSTEAFF. The CDR3 region has the DNA TGCGCCAGCACCCTGGAGATAGGGTTCAGCACTGAAGCTTTCTTT.

This rearrangement joins TRBV5-1 to TRBJ2-2; 8 bases are shared with TRBD1. This CDR3 has 16 residues. Trimming took 5 bases from V and 5 from J; bases not matched to a gene: 11. Germline-derived CDR1 and CDR2 are SGHRS and YFSETQ. CDR3 sequence (DNA): TGCGCCAGCAGGCCCCCAGGGGGCGCAGGGACCGGGGAGCTGTTTTTT. This translates into CASRPPGGAGTGELFF.

This rearrangement joins TRBV7-2 to TRBJ2-7; TRBD1 matches at 10 bases. Germline CDR1 SGHTA, CDR2 FQGNSA. The V segment lost 10 bases and the J segment 5 bases; nucleotides outside the gene matches: 11. The CDR3 covers 14 residues. CDR3 sequence reads: CATLPGQGSHEQYF. Written as DNA, the CDR3 is TGTGCCACCTTACCGGGACAGGGGTCCCACGAGCAGTACTTC.

This chain uses TRBV5-1 with TRBJ2-5; D is unresolved. Trimming left V 3 bases short and J 0 bases short, with 3 bases between. The germline gives CDR1 SGHRS, CDR2 YFSETQ. This CDR3 is built from 12 residues. This CDR3 reads CASSSHQETQYF. The DNA of the CDR3 is TGCGCCAGCAGCTCGCACCAAGAGACCCAGTACTTC.

The V and J genes are TRBV7-3 and TRBJ2-6; D is ambiguous. Germline lookup yields CDR1 SGHTA and CDR2 FQGTGA. V was trimmed by 8 bases and J by 0 bases, leaving 8 bases between them. The CDR3 contains 14 residues. CDR3 coding DNA: TGTGCCAGCTCTAGGAGCTCTGGGGCCAACGTCCTGACTTTC. Its protein product is CASSRSSGANVLTF.

The sample holds a few counts of this clone. The chain employs TRBV5-1 and TRBJ1-2, with a possible D match to TRBD1 (6 bases). Trimming left V 2 bases short and J 8 bases short, with 10 bases between. The CDR3 covers 12 residues. Germline V CDR1 and CDR2: SGHRS, YFSETQ. The DNA for the CDR3 is TGCGCCAGCAGCTTAAACAGGGACGGCTACACCTTC. This codes for CASSLNRDGYTF. The full variable domain, in which reference TRBV5-1 and TRBJ1-2 provide the parts outside the CDR3, is KAGVTQTPRYLIKTRGQQVTLSCSPISGHRSVSWYQQTPGQGLQFLFEYFSETQRNKGNFPGRFSGRQFSNSRSEMNVSTLELGDSALYLCASSLNRDGYTFGSGTRLTVV.

This rearrangement joins TRBV6-1 to TRBJ2-2; maybe TRBD1 (7 bases). This CDR3 spans 13 amino acids. Deletions cut 3 bases from V and 7 bases from J, with 9 bases between. From germline, CDR1 is MNHNS and CDR2 SASEGT. The CDR3 region has the DNA TGTGCCAGCAGTGACAGGGGGGTCGGGGAGCTGTTTTTT. This encodes CASSDRGVGELFF.

Comments on this clone: This specimen includes other DNA sequences encoding the same CDR3. Written as DNA, the CDR3 is TGTGCCAGCAGTTTCGAAGGGAACTATGGCTACACCTTC. It is translated as CASSFEGNYGYTF. This chain uses TRBV27 with TRBJ1-2; no definite D call. Germline assignment: CDR1 MNHEY and CDR2 SMNVEV (reference sequence). Trimming removed 3 bases at V and 2 bases at J, with 7 bases between. The CDR3 totals 13 residues.

J is TRBJ2-7 and V is TRBV5-4, with TRBD1 as a possible D gene (6 bases). Germline CDR1 is SGHNT and CDR2 is YYREEE (reference sequence). The V end lost 3 bases, the J end lost 3 bases, and 7 bases lay between the germline ends. This CDR3 is 12 amino acids long. CDR3 region: CASSSRGYEQYF. CDR3 in DNA: TGTGCCAGCAGCTCCAGGGGCTACGAGCAGTACTTC.

The chain is built from TRBV19 and TRBJ1-2, with 9 bases lining up with TRBD1. Unmatched junction bases numbered 8, after V lost 5 bases and J lost 4 bases. Germline V CDR1 and CDR2: LNHDA, SQIVND (reference sequence). This CDR3 is 15 amino acids long. Written as DNA, the CDR3 is TGTGCCAGTAGTCTCCCCGGGACAGGGATCTATGGCTACACCTTC. Translation: CASSLPGTGIYGYTF.